The source of this T cell receptor (beta chain) is a study of Graves' ophthalmopathy and Graves' hyperthyroidism (dated by TCRdb to 2016 to 2019). Regarding the research as a whole: Peripheral blood was collected before any treatment was given, at the time of initial diagnosis. TCR beta repertoire signatures were used to distinguish Graves' ophthalmopathy from Graves' hyperthyroidism and to predict progression to ophthalmopathy. In total, 135 blood samples were TCR-sequenced: 40 to 45 ophthalmopathy, some 80 hyperthyroidism and some 17 hyperthyroidism-to-ophthalmopathy patients. To explore V-J signatures that separate ophthalmopathy from hyperthyroidism, a discovery set of 95 to 100 patients was enrolled, consisting of about 41 with ophthalmopathy and around 57 with stable hyperthyroidism. For independent validation, a separate cohort was made up of 18 hyperthyroidism patients plus 17 patients who later progressed from hyperthyroidism to ophthalmopathy. In roughly six hyperthyroidism patients, the T-cell repertoires found in thyroid tissue were compared with those found in blood. Once sampling was done, hyperthyroidism patients were given methimazole at a starting dose of 30 mg daily, while ophthalmopathy patients were given high-dose intravenous methylprednisolone. Summary of the overall study and its limitations: Among expanded thyroid clonotypes with frequency above 0.001, most also showed up in blood, which suggests that blood repertoires may reflect the thyroid immune response. Sample size was not predetermined statistically, and investigators were not blinded to group allocation. Ophthalmopathy was separated from stable hyperthyroidism by the 13-signature model with just under 90% sensitivity and 81.08% specificity in cross-validation and with 80%/75% in the test set. In validation, the model predicted ophthalmopathy progression with nearly 71% sensitivity and 72.22% specificity; more than ten predicted patients were CT-confirmed with GO in a median of around 6 months.

For repertoire sequencing, the TCR beta CDR3 regions were amplified from RNA transcripts. HTBI primers and the Qiagen OneStep RT-PCR kit were used in a first-round RT-PCR, which was followed by a second-round multiplex PCR, size selection and purification. Libraries were sequenced paired-end with 100 bp reads on an Illumina HiSeq2000. Regarding the original processing steps: Reads were processed with SOAPnuke, discarding reads with adapters, uncalled bases, mean Phred below 15, or no exact constant-primer or identifier match. COPE v1.2.5 was used to merge the high-quality paired reads. Unique nucleotide sequences were defined as clonotypes and aligned to IMGT TRB V, D and J references using MiTCR v1.1. Only V-J combinations with frequency above 0.0001 were analysed, covering approximately 99% of repertoires. For each V-J combination, a TCR clonal expansion and chaos score was defined as F50 clonal expansion divided by the chaos observed in the TCRdist matrix. Welch's t-statistics and random forest were used to reduce the features to 10 to 15 V-J combinations, which were then used as input to a naive Bayes classifier. Thyroid-blood repertoire similarity was quantified with the Morisita-Horn index. Clones were called with MiXCR by TCRdb after fastp trimmed the public reads at Q25, and only in-frame beta chains were retained. Each entry is one CDR3 protein sequence, shown with its most common DNA and genes. The V and J calls and clone size come from TCRdb's table, not from the authors' own analysis. The sample records 350,000 or so distinct CDR3 sequences, roughly 17% of which are singletons. Roughly an eighth of the sample belongs to the ten largest clones.

Ophthalmopathy patients were characterized by moderately to severely active disease, a Clinical Activity Score of at least 3, a NOSPECS grade of at least 4, and a disease duration under 3 months. Patients with other autoimmune diseases, uncontrolled infections, pregnancy or lactation were excluded from the study. Clinical symptoms, serum thyroxine, TRAb, thyroid ultrasound and orbital computed tomography formed the basis of the diagnosis. PBMCs were isolated from about 9.1 ml of fresh peripheral blood by Ficoll-Paque density gradient centrifugation. Trizol reagent was used to extract the total RNA, and its quality was then checked on an Agilent 2100 Bioanalyzer. V is pared back by 0 bases and J by 6 bases, with 9 bases lying between the germline termini. From a lookup of the germline V gene, CDR1 and CDR2 are MNHEY and SVGAGI. The cysteine opens and the phenylalanine closes a CDR3 of 13 amino acids. The DNA shown is the 39-base CDR3, in frame from base 1.

Concerning this clonotype itself: The antigen it recognizes is unknown. There are no base qualities to consult, and no much larger clone falls within one base.

The rearrangement joined TRBV6-5 to TRBJ2-7; no D gene is confidently identified. This receptor was obtained from an adult man with Graves' ophthalmopathy. Sequencing input: peripheral blood. CDR3 protein: CASSYSAGGEQYF. The nucleotide sequence is given as TGTGCCAGCAGTTACTCGGCAGGTGGCGAGCAGTACTTC.